This T cell receptor beta chain was observed in a study of T-cell reconstitution after alpha-beta-depleted transplantation in children. Unique molecular identifiers were built into the TCRbeta library. TCRdb re-derived calls from the PCR reads in MiXCR, one entry per CDR3 protein. Of 200,000 to 250,000 distinct CDR3 sequences listed, around 11% are singletons. This clonotype was detected many times. CDR1 LGHNA and CDR2 YSLEER come from the germline V gene. The J segment lost 3 bases and the V segment lost 0 bases, leaving 9 bases of the junction unmatched. There are 17 residues in the CDR3. The genes are TRBV4-3 and TRBJ1-2; 8 positions match TRBD1. The clonotype comes from a human donor who donated a stem cell graft to a child with acute lymphoblastic leukemia. The sequenced sample was PBMCs from the stem cell graft donor, obtained from the stem cell graft. The CDR3 region has the DNA TGCGCCAGCAGCCAAGATCCCAGGGGGCTAATGGACTATGGCTACACCTTC. This translates into CASSQDPRGLMDYGYTF.